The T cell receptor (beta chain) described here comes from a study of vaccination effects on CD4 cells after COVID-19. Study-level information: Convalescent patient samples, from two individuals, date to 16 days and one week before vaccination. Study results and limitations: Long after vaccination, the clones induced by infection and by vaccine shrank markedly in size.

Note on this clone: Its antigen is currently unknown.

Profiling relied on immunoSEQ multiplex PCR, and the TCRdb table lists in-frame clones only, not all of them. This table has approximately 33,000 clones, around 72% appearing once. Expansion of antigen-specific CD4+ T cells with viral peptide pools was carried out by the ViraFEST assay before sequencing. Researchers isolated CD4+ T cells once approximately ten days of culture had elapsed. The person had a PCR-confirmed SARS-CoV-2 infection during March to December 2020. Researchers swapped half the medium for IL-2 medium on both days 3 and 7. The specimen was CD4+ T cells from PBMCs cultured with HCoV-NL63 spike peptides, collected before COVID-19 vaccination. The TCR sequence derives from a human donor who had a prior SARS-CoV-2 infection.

The CDR3 DNA reads as TGCGCCAGCAGCTTGGAAGGGTTGGGGATAGGTGCTTTCTTT. Translation gives CASSLEGLGIGAFF. This chain connects TRBV5-1 to TRBJ1-1; D is unclear. Germline CDR1 reads SGHRS; CDR2 reads YFSETQ. With 0 bases removed from V and 11 bases from J, the gap between germline ends came to 17 bases. The CDR3 length is 14 residues. Together with reference TRBV5-1 and TRBJ1-1, the CDR3 gives the full variable domain: KAGVTQTPRYLIKTRGQQVTLSCSPISGHRSVSWYQQTPGQGLQFLFEYFSETQRNKGNFPGRFSGRQFSNSRSEMNVSTLELGDSALYLCASSLEGLGIGAFFGQGTRLTVV.